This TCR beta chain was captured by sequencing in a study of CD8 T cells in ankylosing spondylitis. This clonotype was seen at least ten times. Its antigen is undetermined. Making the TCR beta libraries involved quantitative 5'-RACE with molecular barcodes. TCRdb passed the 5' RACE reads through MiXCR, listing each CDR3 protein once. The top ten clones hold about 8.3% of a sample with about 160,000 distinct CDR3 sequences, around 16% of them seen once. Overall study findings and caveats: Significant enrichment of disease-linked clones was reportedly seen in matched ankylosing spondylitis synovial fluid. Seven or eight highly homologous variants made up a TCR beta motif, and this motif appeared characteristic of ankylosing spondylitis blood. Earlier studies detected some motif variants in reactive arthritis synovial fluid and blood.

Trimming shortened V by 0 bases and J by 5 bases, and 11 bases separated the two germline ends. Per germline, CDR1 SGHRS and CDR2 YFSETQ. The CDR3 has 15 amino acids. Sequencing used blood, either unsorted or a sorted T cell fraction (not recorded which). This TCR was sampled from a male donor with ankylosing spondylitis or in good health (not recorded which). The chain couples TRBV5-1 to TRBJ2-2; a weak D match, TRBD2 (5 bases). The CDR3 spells CASSLGTRTTGELFF. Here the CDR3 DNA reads TGCGCCAGCAGCTTGGGGACCAGGACTACCGGGGAGCTGTTTTTT. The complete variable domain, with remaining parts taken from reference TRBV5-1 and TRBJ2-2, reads KAGVTQTPRYLIKTRGQQVTLSCSPISGHRSVSWYQQTPGQGLQFLFEYFSETQRNKGNFPGRFSGRQFSNSRSEMNVSTLELGDSALYLCASSLGTRTTGELFFGEGSRLTVL.